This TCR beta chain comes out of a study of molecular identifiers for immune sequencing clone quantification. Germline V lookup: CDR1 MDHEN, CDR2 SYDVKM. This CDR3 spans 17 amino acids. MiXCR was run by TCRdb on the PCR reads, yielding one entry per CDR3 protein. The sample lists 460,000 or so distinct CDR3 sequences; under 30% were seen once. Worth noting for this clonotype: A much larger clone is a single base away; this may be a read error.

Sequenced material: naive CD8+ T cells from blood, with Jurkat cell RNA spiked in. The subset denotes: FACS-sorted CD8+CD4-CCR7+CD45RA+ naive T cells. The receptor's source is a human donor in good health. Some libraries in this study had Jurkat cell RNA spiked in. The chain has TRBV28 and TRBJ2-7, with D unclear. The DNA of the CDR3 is TGTGCCAGCAGTTTAACCCTTAGGCAGTCGACCCCCTACAAGCAGTACTTC. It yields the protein CASSLTLRQSTPYKQYF.